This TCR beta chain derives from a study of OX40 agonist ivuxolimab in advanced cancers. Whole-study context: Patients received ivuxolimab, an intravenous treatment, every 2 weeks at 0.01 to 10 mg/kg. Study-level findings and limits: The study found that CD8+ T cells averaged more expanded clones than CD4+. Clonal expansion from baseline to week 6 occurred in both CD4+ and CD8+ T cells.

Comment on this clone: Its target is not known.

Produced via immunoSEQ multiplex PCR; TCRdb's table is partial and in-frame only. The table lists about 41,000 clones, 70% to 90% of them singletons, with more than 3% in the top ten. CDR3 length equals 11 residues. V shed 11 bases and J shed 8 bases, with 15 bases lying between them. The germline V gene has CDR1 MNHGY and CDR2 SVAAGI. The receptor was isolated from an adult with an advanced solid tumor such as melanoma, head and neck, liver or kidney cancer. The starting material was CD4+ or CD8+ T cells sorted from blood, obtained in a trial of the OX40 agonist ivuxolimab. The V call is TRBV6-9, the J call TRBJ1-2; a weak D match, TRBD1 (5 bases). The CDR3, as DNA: TGTGCCTCCGGAGGGGACGGGGGCTACACCTTC. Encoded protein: CASGGDGGYTF.